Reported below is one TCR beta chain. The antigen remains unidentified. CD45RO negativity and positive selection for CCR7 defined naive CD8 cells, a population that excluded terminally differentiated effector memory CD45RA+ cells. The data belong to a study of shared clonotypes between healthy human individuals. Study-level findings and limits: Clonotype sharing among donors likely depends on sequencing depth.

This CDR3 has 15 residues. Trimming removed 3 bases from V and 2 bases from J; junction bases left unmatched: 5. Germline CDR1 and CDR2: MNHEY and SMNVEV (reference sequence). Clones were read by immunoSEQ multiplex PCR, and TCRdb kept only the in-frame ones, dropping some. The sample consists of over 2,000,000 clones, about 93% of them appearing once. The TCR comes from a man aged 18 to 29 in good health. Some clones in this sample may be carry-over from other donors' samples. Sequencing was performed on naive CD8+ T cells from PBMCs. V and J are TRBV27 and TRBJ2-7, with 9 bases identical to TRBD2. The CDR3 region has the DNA TGTGCCAGCAGTTTTGCGGCTAGCGGGACCTACGAGCAGTACTTC. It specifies CASSFAASGTYEQYF.